The 3 T cell receptor beta chains listed next were all sequenced from one sample in a study of regulatory dendritic cells for organ transplantation. This table comes from immunoSEQ multiplex PCR, and its TCRdb copy is limited to in-frame clones, with some not included. The sample holds under 40,000 clones, around nine tenths seen once. Sample: naive CD8+ T cells from blood. The subset here: CD45RA+ naive T cells. These receptors originate from a human donor in good health.

This clone was detected only once. J is TRBJ1-2 and V is TRBV27; perhaps TRBD1 as D (5 bases). The germline V gene has CDR1 MNHEY and CDR2 SMNVEV (reference sequence). The CDR3 totals 14 residues. V lost 1 base and J lost 11, with 17 bases in between. CDR3 residues: CASSLYSAHWGYTF. The CDR3 nucleotides are TGTGCCAGCAGTTTATATTCAGCTCACTGGGGGTACACCTTC.

The J gene is TRBJ2-7, the V gene TRBV28, with TRBD2 identical over 7 bases. The junction had 8 bases not matched to a gene; V was cut back by 4 bases and J by 5 bases. The germline V gene encodes CDR1 MDHEN and CDR2 SYDVKM. The CDR3 is 14 residues long. The DNA for the CDR3 is TGTGCCAGCAGTTCTGGGGGGGGTTTCGACGAGCAGTACTTC. Its protein is CASSSGGGFDEQYF.

The chain carries TRBV19 and TRBJ2-1; TRBD1 aligns across 8 bases. CDR1 is LNHDA, CDR2 SQIVND, per germline (reference sequence). V trimming: 1 base; J trimming: 5 bases; junction bases outside the gene matches: 4. This CDR3 contains 15 residues. The CDR3 nucleotides read TGTGCCAGTAGTATAGTCCAGGGGGCTGACAATGAGCAGTTCTTC. It is translated as CASSIVQGADNEQFF.